This is a list of T cell receptor beta chains from one sample in a study of CD8 T cells in ankylosing spondylitis. TCRdb itself ran the 5' RACE reads through MiXCR, one entry per CDR3 protein. The sample has about 310,000 distinct CDR3 sequences; less than 25% are singletons. Source material: blood, either unsorted or a sorted T cell fraction (not recorded which). The receptor source for this set is a female donor with ankylosing spondylitis or in good health (not recorded which). The CDR3 runs from the conserved cysteine through the conserved F or W. Each record gives: CDR3 protein, CDR3 DNA, D gene, clone size, J gene, V gene. The D gene is left open where the match is weak. Not all rows give a size; the values are once, few, many and, for expanded clones, a class.

CDR3: CASRPQGIVGYTF
DNA: TGTGCCAGCAGGCCACAGGGGATCGTGGGCTACACCTTC
D: TRBD1
size: -
J: TRBJ1-2
V: TRBV12-3/TRBV12-4

CDR3: CASSGGGRDQPQHF
DNA: TGTGCCAGCAGCGGCGGAGGGAGAGATCAGCCCCAGCATTTT
D: -
size: many
J: TRBJ1-5
V: TRBV9

CDR3: CASSYAGEAGYEQYF
DNA: TGTGCCAGCAGTTATGCAGGCGAGGCAGGTTACGAGCAGTACTTC
D: -
size: -
J: TRBJ2-7
V: TRBV6-5

CDR3: CASSPTSQSYNEQFF
DNA: TGTGCCAGCAGCCCCACTAGCCAATCTTACAATGAGCAGTTCTTC
D: -
size: -
J: TRBJ2-1
V: TRBV7-9

CDR3: CASSLRSDPYEQYF
DNA: TGTGCCAGCAGTTTACGTTCGGATCCCTACGAGCAGTACTTC
D: -
size: few
J: TRBJ2-7
V: TRBV12-3/TRBV12-4

CDR3: CASSRGRVGNNEQFF
DNA: TGTGCCAGCAGCCGAGGGAGGGTTGGGAACAATGAGCAGTTCTTC
D: TRBD2
size: few
J: TRBJ2-1
V: TRBV7-2

CDR3: CSATGVVMNTEAFF
DNA: TGCAGTGCCACGGGAGTAGTTATGAACACTGAAGCTTTCTTT
D: -
size: -
J: TRBJ1-1
V: TRBV20-1

CDR3: CSAVGQNYGYTF
DNA: TGCAGTGCTGTCGGACAGAACTATGGCTACACCTTC
D: -
size: -
J: TRBJ1-2
V: TRBV20-1

CDR3: CASSLNEATQYF
DNA: TGTGCCAGCAGCTTAAATGAAGCTACGCAGTATTTT
D: -
size: -
J: TRBJ2-3
V: TRBV7-6

CDR3: CGGRVSTDTQYF
DNA: TGCGGGGGGAGGGTGAGCACAGATACGCAGTATTTT
D: TRBD2
size: few
J: TRBJ2-3
V: TRBV29-1

CDR3: CASSFRGTWDGYTF
DNA: TGTGCCAGCAGTTTCCGGGGGACATGGGATGGCTACACCTTC
D: -
size: few
J: TRBJ1-2
V: TRBV12-3/TRBV12-4

CDR3: CASSSTTGAWETQYF
DNA: TGCGCCAGCAGCTCGACGACCGGGGCCTGGGAGACCCAGTACTTC
D: -
size: few
J: TRBJ2-5
V: TRBV5-1

CDR3: CSARDRGGRETQYF
DNA: TGCAGTGCTAGAGATAGGGGGGGGCGAGAGACCCAGTACTTC
D: -
size: once
J: TRBJ2-5
V: TRBV20-1

CDR3: CSAQGGGAGANVLTF
DNA: TGCAGTGCCCAAGGGGGTGGAGCTGGGGCCAACGTCCTGACTTTC
D: -
size: few
J: TRBJ2-6
V: TRBV20-1

CDR3: CASSVELLAGDRNEQFF
DNA: TGTGCCAGCAGCGTAGAGTTACTAGCGGGAGATCGGAATGAGCAGTTCTTC
D: TRBD2
size: -
J: TRBJ2-1
V: TRBV9

CDR3: CASSRIRGKETQYF
DNA: TGTGCCAGCAGCCGGATACGGGGGAAAGAGACCCAGTACTTC
D: -
size: few
J: TRBJ2-5
V: TRBV27

CDR3: CASSQGALAGRGEQFF
DNA: TGCGCCAGCAGCCAAGGGGCGCTAGCGGGACGCGGCGAGCAGTTCTTC
D: TRBD2
size: few
J: TRBJ2-1
V: TRBV4-3

CDR3: CASSSGVYEQYF
DNA: TGCGCCAGCAGTTCGGGCGTCTACGAGCAGTACTTC
D: -
size: -
J: TRBJ2-7
V: TRBV5-1

CDR3: CSAQRRLGEDTQYF
DNA: TGCAGTGCCCAGAGGCGTTTAGGGGAAGATACGCAGTATTTT
D: -
size: few
J: TRBJ2-3
V: TRBV20-1

CDR3: CSVERLDGYTF
DNA: TGCAGCGTTGAAAGGTTGGACGGCTACACCTTC
D: -
size: -
J: TRBJ1-2
V: TRBV29-1

CDR3: CASSFSLAGAGELFF
DNA: TGTGCCAGCAGCTTTTCCCTAGCGGGAGCCGGGGAGCTGTTTTTT
D: TRBD2
size: -
J: TRBJ2-2
V: TRBV7-2

CDR3: CAISPAGDGYNEQFF
DNA: TGTGCCATCAGTCCAGCGGGAGACGGGTACAATGAGCAGTTCTTC
D: TRBD2
size: -
J: TRBJ2-1
V: TRBV10-3

CDR3: CASSLPRPRGTQYF
DNA: TGTGCCAGCAGTCTCCCTCGGCCCCGCGGTACGCAGTATTTT
D: -
size: -
J: TRBJ2-3
V: TRBV12-3/TRBV12-4

CDR3: CASRETGTVPTDTQYF
DNA: TGTGCCAGCAGAGAGACCGGGACAGTACCCACAGATACGCAGTATTTT
D: TRBD1
size: few
J: TRBJ2-3
V: TRBV6-1

CDR3: CASSTPGTPSSYNEQFF
DNA: TGTGCCAGCAGTACGCCCGGGACTCCGAGCTCCTACAATGAGCAGTTCTTC
D: -
size: -
J: TRBJ2-1
V: TRBV27

CDR3: CASSSLAEAFF
DNA: TGTGCCAGCAGCTCCCTCGCGGAAGCTTTCTTT
D: -
size: many
J: TRBJ1-1
V: TRBV12-3/TRBV12-4

CDR3: CMTTRTPSVQETQYF
DNA: TGTATGACAACGAGGACTCCCTCTGTACAAGAGACCCAGTACTTC
D: -
size: -
J: TRBJ2-5
V: TRBV7-2

CDR3: CASSQDLGSSYNEQFF
DNA: TGCGCCAGCAGCCAAGATTTAGGGAGCTCCTACAATGAGCAGTTCTTC
D: -
size: -
J: TRBJ2-1
V: TRBV4-3

CDR3: CASSDYPIRESKNIQYF
DNA: TGTGCAAGCAGCGATTATCCCATTCGGGAGTCCAAAAACATTCAGTACTTC
D: -
size: -
J: TRBJ2-4
V: TRBV7-9

CDR3: CSVGVAGDSGETQYF
DNA: TGCAGCGTTGGCGTGGCGGGAGATTCTGGAGAGACCCAGTACTTC
D: TRBD2
size: few
J: TRBJ2-5
V: TRBV29-1

CDR3: CASSGMGAYEQYF
DNA: TGTGCCAGCAGCGGGATGGGGGCCTACGAGCAGTACTTC
D: -
size: -
J: TRBJ2-7
V: TRBV25-1

CDR3: CSAVTGTGEQYF
DNA: TGCAGCGCCGTTACCGGGACGGGCGAGCAGTACTTC
D: -
size: many
J: TRBJ2-7
V: TRBV29-1

CDR3: CSARRGLAGVAGETQYF
DNA: TGCAGTGCTAGAAGGGGACTAGCGGGAGTAGCCGGAGAGACCCAGTACTTC
D: TRBD2
size: few
J: TRBJ2-5
V: TRBV20-1

CDR3: CASSEYGREQDTQYF
DNA: TGTGCCAGCAGTGAATATGGGCGGGAGCAAGATACGCAGTATTTT
D: TRBD2
size: many
J: TRBJ2-3
V: TRBV25-1

CDR3: CASSADWQVYAEAFF
DNA: TGTGCCAGCAGCGCCGATTGGCAGGTGTACGCTGAAGCTTTCTTT
D: -
size: -
J: TRBJ1-1
V: TRBV9

CDR3: CATRGRDTNYGYTF
DNA: TGTGCCACCCGGGGGAGGGACACCAACTATGGCTACACCTTC
D: -
size: few
J: TRBJ1-2
V: TRBV6-1

CDR3: CASSLTGESNQPQHF
DNA: TGTGCCAGCAGCCTTACCGGGGAGAGCAATCAGCCCCAGCATTTT
D: -
size: many
J: TRBJ1-5
V: TRBV4-2

CDR3: CASCKTGRGTGELFF
DNA: TGTGCCAGCTGTAAGACAGGGAGGGGCACCGGGGAGCTGTTTTTT
D: -
size: -
J: TRBJ2-2
V: TRBV6-1

CDR3: CASSQDNARHNEQFF
DNA: TGCGCCAGCAGCCAAGATAACGCTAGGCACAATGAGCAGTTCTTC
D: -
size: few
J: TRBJ2-1
V: TRBV4-3

CDR3: CASGRGGWSDTQYF
DNA: TGTGCCAGCGGACGAGGAGGGTGGTCAGATACGCAGTATTTT
D: -
size: -
J: TRBJ2-3
V: TRBV6-2/TRBV6-3

CDR3: CSVEITAGTGELFF
DNA: TGCAGCGTTGAAATAACCGCGGGCACCGGGGAGCTGTTTTTT
D: -
size: few
J: TRBJ2-2
V: TRBV29-1

CDR3: CASRWLAEINEQFF
DNA: TGTGCCAGCAGATGGCTAGCGGAAATTAATGAGCAGTTCTTC
D: TRBD2
size: few
J: TRBJ2-1
V: TRBV6-1

CDR3: CASSLGTSNQPQHF
DNA: TGTGCCAGCAGTCTCGGGACAAGCAATCAGCCCCAGCATTTT
D: -
size: few
J: TRBJ1-5
V: TRBV12-3/TRBV12-4

CDR3: CASSPGQPFYGYTF
DNA: TGTGCCAGCAGTCCGGGACAGCCCTTCTATGGCTACACCTTC
D: TRBD1
size: -
J: TRBJ1-2
V: TRBV27

CDR3: CASSLPTGGTEAFF
DNA: TGTGCCAGCAGTCTCCCGACAGGTGGGACTGAAGCTTTCTTT
D: -
size: few
J: TRBJ1-1
V: TRBV6-1

CDR3: CASRAGDTQYF
DNA: TGTGCCTCTCGAGCGGGTGATACGCAGTATTTT
D: -
size: few
J: TRBJ2-3
V: TRBV7-9

CDR3: CASRKQTGTNQPQHF
DNA: TGTGCCAGCAGAAAACAGACAGGGACTAATCAGCCCCAGCATTTT
D: TRBD1
size: few
J: TRBJ1-5
V: TRBV12-3/TRBV12-4

CDR3: CASSAQGADTEAFF
DNA: TGTGCCAGCAGCGCACAGGGGGCCGACACTGAAGCTTTCTTT
D: TRBD1
size: few
J: TRBJ1-1
V: TRBV7-2

CDR3: CASSPDKYNSPLHF
DNA: TGTGCCAGCAGCCCTGACAAGTATAATTCACCCCTCCACTTT
D: -
size: -
J: TRBJ1-6
V: TRBV7-2